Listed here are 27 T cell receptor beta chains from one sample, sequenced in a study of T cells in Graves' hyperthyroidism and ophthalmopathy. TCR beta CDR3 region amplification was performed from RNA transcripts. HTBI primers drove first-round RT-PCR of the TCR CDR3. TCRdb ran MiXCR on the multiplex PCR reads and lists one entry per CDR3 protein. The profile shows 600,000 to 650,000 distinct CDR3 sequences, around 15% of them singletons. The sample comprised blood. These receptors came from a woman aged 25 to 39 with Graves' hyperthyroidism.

CDR3 sequence: CASSGWQLDNQPQHF. The CDR3 bases are TGTGCCAGCAGTGGTTGGCAACTCGACAATCAGCCCCAGCATTTT. The chain is built from TRBV6-2 or TRBV6-3 and TRBJ1-5; D unclear. Germline values: CDR1 MNHEY, CDR2 SVGEGT. The germline V and J ends were trimmed by 5 bases and 3 bases, with 14 bases remaining between them. The CDR3 covers 15 residues.

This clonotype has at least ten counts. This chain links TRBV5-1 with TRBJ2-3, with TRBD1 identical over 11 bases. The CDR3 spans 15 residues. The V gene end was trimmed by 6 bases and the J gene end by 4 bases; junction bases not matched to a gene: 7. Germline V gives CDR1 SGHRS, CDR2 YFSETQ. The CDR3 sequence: CASTFGTGGSDTQYF. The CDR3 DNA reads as TGCGCCAGCACCTTCGGGACAGGGGGATCAGATACGCAGTATTTT.

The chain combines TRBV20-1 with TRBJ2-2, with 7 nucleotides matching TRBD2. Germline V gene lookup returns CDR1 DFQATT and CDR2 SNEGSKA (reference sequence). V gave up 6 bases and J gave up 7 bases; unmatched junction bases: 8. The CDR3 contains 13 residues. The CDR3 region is CSAMGLPDGELFF. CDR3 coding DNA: TGCAGTGCCATGGGACTACCAGACGGGGAGCTGTTTTTT.

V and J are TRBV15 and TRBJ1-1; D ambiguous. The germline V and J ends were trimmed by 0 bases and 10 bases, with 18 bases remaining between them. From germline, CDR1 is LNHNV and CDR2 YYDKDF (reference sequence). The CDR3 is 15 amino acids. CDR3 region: CATSRDLESLAGAFF. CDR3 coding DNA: TGTGCCACCAGCAGAGATTTGGAGAGTTTGGCGGGAGCTTTCTTT.

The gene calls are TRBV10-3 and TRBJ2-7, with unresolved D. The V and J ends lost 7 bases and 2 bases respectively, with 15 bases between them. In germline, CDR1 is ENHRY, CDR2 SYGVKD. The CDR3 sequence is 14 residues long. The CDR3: CAIKPGGVPYEQYF. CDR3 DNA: TGTGCCATCAAGCCAGGTGGGGTTCCCTACGAGCAGTACTTC.

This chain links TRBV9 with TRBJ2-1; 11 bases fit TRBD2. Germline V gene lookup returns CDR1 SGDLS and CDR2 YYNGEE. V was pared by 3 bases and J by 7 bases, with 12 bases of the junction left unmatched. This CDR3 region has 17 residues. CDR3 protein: CASSGNPSGRFHNEQFF. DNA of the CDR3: TGTGCCAGCAGCGGAAATCCTAGCGGGAGGTTCCATAATGAGCAGTTCTTC.

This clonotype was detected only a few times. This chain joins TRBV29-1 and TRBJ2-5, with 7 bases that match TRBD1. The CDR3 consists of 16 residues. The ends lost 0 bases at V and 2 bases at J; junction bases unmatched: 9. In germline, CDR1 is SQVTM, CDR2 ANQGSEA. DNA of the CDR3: TGCAGCGTTGAAGAGGCTTTTCAGGGGGTTCAAGAGACCCAGTACTTC. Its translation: CSVEEAFQGVQETQYF.

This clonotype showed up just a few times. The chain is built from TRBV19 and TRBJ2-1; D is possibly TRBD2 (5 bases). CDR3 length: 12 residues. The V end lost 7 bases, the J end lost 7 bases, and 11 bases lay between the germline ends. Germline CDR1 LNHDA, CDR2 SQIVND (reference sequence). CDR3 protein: CASKEGSNEQFF. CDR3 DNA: TGTGCCAGTAAAGAGGGATCGAATGAGCAGTTCTTC.

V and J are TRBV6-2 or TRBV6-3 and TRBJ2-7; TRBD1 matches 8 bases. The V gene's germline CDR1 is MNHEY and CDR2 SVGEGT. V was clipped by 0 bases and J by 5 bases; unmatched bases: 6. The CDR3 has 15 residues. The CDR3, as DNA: TGTGCCAGCAGTTACTCGAAGGACAGGGTCGACGAGCAGTACTTC. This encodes CASSYSKDRVDEQYF.

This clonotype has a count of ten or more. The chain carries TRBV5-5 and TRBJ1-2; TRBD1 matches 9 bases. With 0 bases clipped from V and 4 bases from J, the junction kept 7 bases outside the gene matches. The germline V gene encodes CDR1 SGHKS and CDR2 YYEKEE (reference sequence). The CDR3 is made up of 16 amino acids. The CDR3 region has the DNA TGTGCCAGCAGCTTGGGAGCCGGGACAGGGACCTATGGCTACACCTTC. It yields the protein CASSLGAGTGTYGYTF.

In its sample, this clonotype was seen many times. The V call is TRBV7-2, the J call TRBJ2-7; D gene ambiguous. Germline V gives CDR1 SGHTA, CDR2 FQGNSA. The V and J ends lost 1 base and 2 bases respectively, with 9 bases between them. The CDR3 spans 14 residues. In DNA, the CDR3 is TGTGCCAGCAGCTTAGGACCAACGACCTACGAGCAGTACTTC. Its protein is CASSLGPTTYEQYF.

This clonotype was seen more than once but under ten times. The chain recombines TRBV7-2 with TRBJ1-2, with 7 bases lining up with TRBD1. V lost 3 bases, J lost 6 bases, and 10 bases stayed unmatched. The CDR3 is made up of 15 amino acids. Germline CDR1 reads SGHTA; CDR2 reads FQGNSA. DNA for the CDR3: TGTGCCAGCAGCTTGCCGATTACAGGGGTTCATGGCTACACCTTC. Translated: CASSLPITGVHGYTF.

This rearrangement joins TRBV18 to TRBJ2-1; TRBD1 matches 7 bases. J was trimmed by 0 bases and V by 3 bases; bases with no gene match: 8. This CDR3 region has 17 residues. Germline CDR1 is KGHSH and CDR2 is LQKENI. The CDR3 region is CASSPGQATSSYNEQFF. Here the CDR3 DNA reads TGTGCCAGCTCACCCGGACAGGCCACGAGCTCCTACAATGAGCAGTTCTTC.

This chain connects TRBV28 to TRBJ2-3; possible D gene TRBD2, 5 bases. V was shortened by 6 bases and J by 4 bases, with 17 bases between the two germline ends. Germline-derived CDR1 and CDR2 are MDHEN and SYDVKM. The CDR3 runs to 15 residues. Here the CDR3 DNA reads TGTGCCAGCAGGAGCGGCGGGTTGGGCTCAGATACGCAGTATTTT. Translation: CASRSGGLGSDTQYF.

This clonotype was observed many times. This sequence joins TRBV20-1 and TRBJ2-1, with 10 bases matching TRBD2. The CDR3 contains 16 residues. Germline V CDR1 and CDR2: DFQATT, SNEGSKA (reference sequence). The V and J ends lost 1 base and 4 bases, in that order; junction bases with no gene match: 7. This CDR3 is CSARGLGTSVYNEQFF. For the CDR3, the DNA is TGCAGTGCTAGAGGACTTGGGACTAGCGTTTACAATGAGCAGTTCTTC.

CDR3 sequence reads: CASYGEKLFF. Here the CDR3 DNA reads TGTGCCAGCTACGGAGAAAAACTGTTTTTT. The chain employs TRBV6-2 or TRBV6-3 and TRBJ1-4; D unclear. In germline, CDR1 is MNHEY, CDR2 SVGEGT. V lost 8 bases, J lost 8 bases, and 6 bases lay in between. The CDR3 has 10 amino acids.

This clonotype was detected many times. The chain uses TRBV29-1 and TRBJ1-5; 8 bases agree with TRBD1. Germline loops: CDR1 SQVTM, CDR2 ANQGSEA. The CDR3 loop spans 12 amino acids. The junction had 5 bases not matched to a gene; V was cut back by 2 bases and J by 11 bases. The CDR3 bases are TGCAGCGTTGAAATACCGACAGGGGCCCAGCATTTT. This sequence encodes CSVEIPTGAQHF.

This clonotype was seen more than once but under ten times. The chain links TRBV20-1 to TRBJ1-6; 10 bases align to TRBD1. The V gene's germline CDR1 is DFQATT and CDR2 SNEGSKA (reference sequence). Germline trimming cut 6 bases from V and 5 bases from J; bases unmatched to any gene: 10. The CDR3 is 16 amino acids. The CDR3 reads CSAPDRGRADNSPLHF. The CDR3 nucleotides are TGCAGTGCCCCCGACAGGGGGCGGGCGGATAATTCACCCCTCCACTTT.

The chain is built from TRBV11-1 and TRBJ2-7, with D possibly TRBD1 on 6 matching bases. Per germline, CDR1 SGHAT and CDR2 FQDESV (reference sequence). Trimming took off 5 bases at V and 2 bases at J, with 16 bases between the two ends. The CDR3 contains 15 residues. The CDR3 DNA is TGTGCCAGCAGCCAAGAGTGGGGGCCCGCCTACGAGCAGTACTTC. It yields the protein CASSQEWGPAYEQYF.

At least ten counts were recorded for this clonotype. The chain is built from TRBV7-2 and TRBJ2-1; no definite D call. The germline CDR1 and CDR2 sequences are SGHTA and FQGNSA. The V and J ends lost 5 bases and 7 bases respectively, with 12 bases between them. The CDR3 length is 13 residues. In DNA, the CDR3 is TGTGCCAGCAGCCTAGTAACAGCGAATGAGCAGTTCTTC. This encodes CASSLVTANEQFF. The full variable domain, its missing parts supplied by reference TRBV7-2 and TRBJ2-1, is GAGVSQSPSNKVTEKGKDVELRCDPISGHTALYWYRQSLGQGLEFLIYFQGNSAPDKSGLPSDRFSAERTGGSVSTLTIQRTQQEDSAVYLCASSLVTANEQFFGPGTRLTVL.

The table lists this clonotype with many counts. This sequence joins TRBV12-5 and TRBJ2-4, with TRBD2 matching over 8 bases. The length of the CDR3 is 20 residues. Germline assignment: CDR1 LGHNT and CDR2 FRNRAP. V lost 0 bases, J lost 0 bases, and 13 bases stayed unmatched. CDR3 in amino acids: CASGLVRTSGGILAKNIQYF. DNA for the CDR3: TGTGCTAGTGGTTTGGTACGAACTAGCGGTGGTATCCTAGCCAAAAACATTCAGTACTTC. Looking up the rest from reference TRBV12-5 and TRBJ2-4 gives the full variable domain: DARVTQTPRHKVTEMGQEVTMRCQPILGHNTVFWYRQTMMQGLELLAYFRNRAPLDDSGMPKDRFSAEMPDATLATLKIQPSEPRDSAVYFCASGLVRTSGGILAKNIQYFGAGTRLSVL.

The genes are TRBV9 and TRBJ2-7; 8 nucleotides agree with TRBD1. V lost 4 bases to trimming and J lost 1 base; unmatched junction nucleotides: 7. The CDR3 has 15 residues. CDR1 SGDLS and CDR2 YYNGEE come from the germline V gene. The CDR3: CASSPRTGISYEQYF. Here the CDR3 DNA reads TGTGCCAGCAGCCCTCGGACAGGGATTTCCTACGAGCAGTACTTC.

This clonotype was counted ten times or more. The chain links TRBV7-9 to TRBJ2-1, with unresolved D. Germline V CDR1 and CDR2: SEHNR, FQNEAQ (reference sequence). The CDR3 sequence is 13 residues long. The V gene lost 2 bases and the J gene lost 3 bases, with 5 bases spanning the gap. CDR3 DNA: TGTGCCAGCAGCTTACCCAGCTACAATGAGCAGTTCTTC. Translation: CASSLPSYNEQFF.

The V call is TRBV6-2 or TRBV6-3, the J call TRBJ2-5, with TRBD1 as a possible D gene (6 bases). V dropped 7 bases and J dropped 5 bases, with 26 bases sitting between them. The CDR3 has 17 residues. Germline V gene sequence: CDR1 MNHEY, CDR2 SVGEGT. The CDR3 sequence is CASTDRRGARDRETQYF. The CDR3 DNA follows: TGTGCCAGCACTGACCGCAGGGGAGCGAGAGATCGCGAGACCCAGTACTTC.

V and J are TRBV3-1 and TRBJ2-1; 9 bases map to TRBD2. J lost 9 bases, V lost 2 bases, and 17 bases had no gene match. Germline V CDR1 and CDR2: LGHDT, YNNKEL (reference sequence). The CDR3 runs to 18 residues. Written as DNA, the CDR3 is TGTGCCAGCAGCCAAAATGGGGCGGGAGGGGAGTACAAGCCTGAGCAGTTCTTC. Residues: CASSQNGAGGEYKPEQFF.

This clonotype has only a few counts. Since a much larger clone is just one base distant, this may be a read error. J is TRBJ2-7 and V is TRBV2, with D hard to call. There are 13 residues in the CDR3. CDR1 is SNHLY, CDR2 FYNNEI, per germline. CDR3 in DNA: TGTGCCTGCAGTTACCCGAGCTCCTACGAGCAGTACTTC. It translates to CACSYPSSYEQYF.

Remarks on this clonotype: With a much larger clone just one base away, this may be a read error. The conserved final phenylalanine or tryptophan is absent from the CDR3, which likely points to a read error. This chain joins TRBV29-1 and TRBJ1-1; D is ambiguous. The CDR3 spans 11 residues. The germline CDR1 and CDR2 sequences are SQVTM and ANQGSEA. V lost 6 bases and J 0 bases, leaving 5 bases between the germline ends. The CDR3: CSVTLNTEAFL. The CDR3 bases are TGCAGCGTGACACTGAACACTGAAGCTTTCTTG.